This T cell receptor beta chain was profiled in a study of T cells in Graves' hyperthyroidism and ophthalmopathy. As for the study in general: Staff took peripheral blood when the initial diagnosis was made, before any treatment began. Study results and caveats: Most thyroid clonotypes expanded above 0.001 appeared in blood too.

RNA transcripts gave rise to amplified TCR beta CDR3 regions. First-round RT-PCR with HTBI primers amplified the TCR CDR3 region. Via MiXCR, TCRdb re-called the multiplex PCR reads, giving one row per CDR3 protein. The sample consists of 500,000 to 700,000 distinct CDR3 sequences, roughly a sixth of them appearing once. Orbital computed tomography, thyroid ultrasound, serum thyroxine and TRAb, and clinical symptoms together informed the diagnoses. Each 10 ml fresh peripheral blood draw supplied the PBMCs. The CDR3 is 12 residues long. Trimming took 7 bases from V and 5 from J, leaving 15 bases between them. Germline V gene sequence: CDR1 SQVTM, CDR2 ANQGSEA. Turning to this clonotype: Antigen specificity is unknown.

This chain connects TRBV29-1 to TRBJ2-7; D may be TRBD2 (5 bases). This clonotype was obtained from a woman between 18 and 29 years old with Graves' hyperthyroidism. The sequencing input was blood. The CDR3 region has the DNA TGCAGCGCCGGGAAAAAGGGCCACGAGCAGTACTTC. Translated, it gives CSAGKKGHEQYF.